What follows are 23 T cell receptor beta chains derived from one specimen sequenced in a study of cytomegalovirus exposure and HLA in healthy donors. Vbeta (60) and Jbeta (13) primers were used in the PCR. Sequenced by immunoSEQ multiplex PCR; TCRdb stores in-frame clones only, minus some. The data hold about 93,000 clones, with about 66% observed a single time. The sample taken for sequencing was PBMCs. Every receptor here comes from a boy under 18 in good health and CMV-seropositive.

On this clone itself: A junction boundary mismatches the germline segment, possibly from a read error. The V call is TRBV7-9, the J call TRBJ2-3; no definite D call. The germline V gene has CDR1 SEHNR and CDR2 FQNEAQ (reference sequence). This CDR3 is built from 12 residues. CDR3 loop: CSSSLVGDTQYF. The CDR3 DNA reads as TGTTCCAGCAGTCTGGTCGGAGATACGCAGTATTTT.

This sequence joins TRBV30 and TRBJ2-1, with TRBD1 matching over 7 bases. The CDR3 has 14 residues. J lost 8 bases, V lost 0 bases, and 7 bases had no gene match. The germline V gene encodes CDR1 GTSNPN and CDR2 SVGIG (reference sequence). CDR3 nucleotides: TGTGCCTGGAGTGTTACAGGGGAGATTGATGAGCAGTTCTTC. Translating it yields CAWSVTGEIDEQFF.

The chain has TRBV6-1 and TRBJ2-3; TRBD1 matches 8 bases. Trimming at V came to 3 bases and at J to 1 base, leaving 3 bases not matched to a gene. Germline loops: CDR1 MNHNS, CDR2 SASEGT. There are 15 residues in the CDR3. The CDR3 region has the DNA TGTGCCAGCAGTGAGACGGACAGGGGCACAGATACGCAGTATTTT. Protein sequence: CASSETDRGTDTQYF.

This clone was observed a single time. CDR3 bases: TGTGCCAGCAGAGAGGACAGCTCCTTCTATGGCTACACCTTC. This gives the protein CASREDSSFYGYTF. The V and J genes are TRBV6-5 and TRBJ1-2; TRBD1 is a possible D gene (6 bases). Germline V lookup: CDR1 MNHEY, CDR2 SVGAGI. The CDR3 runs 14 residues. V was cut by 6 bases and J by 4 bases, with 15 bases left in between.

This chain links TRBV29-1 with TRBJ1-6; D gene uncertain. V gave up 6 bases and J gave up 0 bases, with 12 bases separating them. The germline V gene has CDR1 SQVTM and CDR2 ANQGSEA. The length of the CDR3 is 15 residues. In DNA form, the CDR3 reads TGCAGCGTCACCCAGGTTTACTCCTATAATTCACCCCTCCACTTT. Its translation is CSVTQVYSYNSPLHF.

V gene TRBV15 combines with J gene TRBJ1-1; a possible D gene is TRBD1 (6 bases). Trimming stripped 0 bases from V and 0 bases from J, with 20 bases between. The CDR3 has 19 residues. Germline V gene lookup returns CDR1 LNHNV and CDR2 YYDKDF (reference sequence). CDR3 nucleotide sequence: TGTGCCACCAGCAGAGATCTATCCGGGACACGAGCGATGAACACTGAAGCTTTCTTT. As protein: CATSRDLSGTRAMNTEAFF.

The V and J genes are TRBV5-6 and TRBJ2-1, with D tentatively TRBD1 (5 bases). CDR3 length: 15 residues. The germline gives CDR1 SGHDT, CDR2 YYEEEE. V shed 7 bases and J shed 6 bases, with 20 bases lying between them. The CDR3 loop reads CASESIQVVFNEQFF. The CDR3 DNA reads as TGTGCCAGCGAGTCCATACAGGTCGTCTTCAATGAGCAGTTCTTC.

The rearrangement uses TRBV28 and TRBJ2-5; D might be TRBD1 (6 bases). Trimming took 6 bases from V and 0 from J, leaving 14 bases between them. CDR3 length equals 15 residues. Germline V gene sequence: CDR1 MDHEN, CDR2 SYDVKM. CDR3 nucleotides: TGTGCCAGCAGCCAGGCGGACAGATACCAAGAGACCCAGTACTTC. Its protein product is CASSQADRYQETQYF.

The chain carries TRBV5-1 and TRBJ2-3, with D uncertain. The CDR3 runs 15 residues. Trimming pared 0 bases from V and 3 bases from J, leaving 11 bases between. Germline CDR1 SGHRS, CDR2 YFSETQ. In DNA form, the CDR3 reads TGCGCCAGCAGCTTGGTGAACAGCCGTACAGATACGCAGTATTTT. Translation gives CASSLVNSRTDTQYF. The variable domain in full, completed from reference TRBV5-1 and TRBJ2-3, reads KAGVTQTPRYLIKTRGQQVTLSCSPISGHRSVSWYQQTPGQGLQFLFEYFSETQRNKGNFPGRFSGRQFSNSRSEMNVSTLELGDSALYLCASSLVNSRTDTQYFGPGTRLTVL.

The CDR3: CATARDRDSGELFF. Here the CDR3 DNA reads TGTGCCACCGCTCGGGACAGGGATTCCGGGGAGCTGTTTTTT. This sequence joins TRBV15 and TRBJ2-2; 9 nucleotides align to TRBD1. From germline, CDR1 is LNHNV and CDR2 YYDKDF (reference sequence). The CDR3 extends over 14 amino acids. V trimming: 8 bases; J trimming: 6 bases; junction bases outside the gene matches: 7.

This rearrangement joins TRBV23-1 to TRBJ2-6; 7 bases are a match to TRBD1. TRBV23-1 is sorted into the ORF group, with uncertain function. Germline trimming cut 4 bases from V and 4 bases from J; bases unmatched to any gene: 25. CDR3 length equals 22 residues. CDR3 protein: CASSPPPREIGQVRSGANVLTF. CDR3 DNA: TGCGCCAGCAGTCCCCCACCACGTGAAATAGGACAGGTAAGGTCGGGGGCCAACGTCCTGACTTTC.

This clone was counted between two and nine times. J is TRBJ2-5 and V is TRBV18, with 10 bases that match TRBD1. The CDR3 length is 16 residues. V was pared by 3 bases and J by 2 bases, with 6 bases of the junction left unmatched. Germline CDR1 and CDR2: KGHSH and LQKENI. The CDR3 loop reads CASSPPTGGLQETQYF. In nucleotides, the CDR3 is TGTGCCAGCTCACCGCCGACAGGGGGCCTACAAGAGACCCAGTACTTC.

The table lists this clone with a count of one. The chain recombines TRBV10-1 with TRBJ2-1; 13 bases line up with TRBD2. J lost 12 bases, V lost 4 bases, and 12 bases had no gene match. Germline loops: CDR1 WNHNN, CDR2 SYGVQD (reference sequence). This CDR3 has 16 amino acids. The CDR3 loop reads CASSGEGLAGVGSQFF. DNA for the CDR3: TGCGCCAGCAGTGGAGAAGGACTAGCGGGAGTGGGTTCGCAGTTCTTC.

V gene TRBV30 combines with J gene TRBJ2-4; no definite D call. CDR3 length: 14 residues. Trimming removed 0 bases from V and 0 bases from J, with 6 bases in between. Germline CDR1 GTSNPN, CDR2 SVGIG (reference sequence). The CDR3 DNA reads TGTGCCTGGAGTGTAAGCCTAGCCAAAAACATTCAGTACTTC. Translation gives CAWSVSLAKNIQYF.

The rearrangement uses TRBV5-6 and TRBJ1-1; the D is unclear. The CDR3 sequence is 14 residues long. Germline loops: CDR1 SGHDT, CDR2 YYEEEE. V was clipped by 0 bases and J by 0 bases, with 6 bases between them. CDR3 coding DNA: TGTGCCAGCAGCTTGGGGTCAGTGAACACTGAAGCTTTCTTT. The encoded protein is CASSLGSVNTEAFF.

This clone was detected only once. The chain is built from TRBV9 and TRBJ2-5; D is undetermined. V gave up 4 bases and J gave up 5 bases, with 12 bases separating them. CDR1 SGDLS and CDR2 YYNGEE come from the germline V gene. The CDR3 has 13 residues. In DNA form, the CDR3 reads TGTGCCAGCAGCCTTCCCCCCCGGGAGACCCAGTACTTC. It is translated as CASSLPPRETQYF.

The rearrangement links TRBV7-8 to TRBJ1-1, with 7 bases fitting TRBD1. Germline values: CDR1 SGHVS, CDR2 FQNEAQ. The length of the CDR3 is 17 residues. V gave up 5 bases and J gave up 0 bases; unmatched junction bases: 12. CDR3 region: CASSDGTVAYMNTEAFF. The CDR3 DNA sequence: TGTGCCAGCAGCGACGGGACAGTGGCATACATGAACACTGAAGCTTTCTTT.

The gene calls are TRBV5-6 and TRBJ2-3, with D possibly TRBD1 on 6 matching bases. Trimming removed 3 bases from V and 5 bases from J, with 10 bases in between. Germline V lookup: CDR1 SGHDT, CDR2 YYEEEE. This CDR3 region has 13 residues. The CDR3 DNA sequence: TGTGCCAGCAGCTCCCAGGGGCAAGATACGCAGTATTTT. Translated: CASSSQGQDTQYF.

This clone was found once. The chain couples TRBV20-1 to TRBJ2-1; D uncertain. V was cut by 8 bases and J by 10 bases, with 12 bases left in between. CDR3 length equals 10 residues. From germline, CDR1 is DFQATT and CDR2 SNEGSKA (reference sequence). The CDR3 DNA reads as TGCAGTTTCTGGCAGAACGAGCAGTTCTTC. Its protein is CSFWQNEQFF.

The chain combines TRBV29-1 with TRBJ2-7, with D tentatively TRBD2 (8 bases). Germline V CDR1 and CDR2: SQVTM, ANQGSEA. The CDR3 spans 15 residues. V lost 6 bases and J lost 4, with 22 bases in between. CDR3 nucleotide sequence: TGCAGCGTCAAGGACAGGCGGGAGGAAAGGTACGAGCAGTACTTC. Translating it yields CSVKDRREERYEQYF.

Only a few counts were recorded for this clone. This chain links TRBV29-1 with TRBJ2-1; tentative D call: TRBD1 (5 bases). CDR3 length equals 14 residues. Trimming took off 2 bases at V and 0 bases at J, with 8 bases between the two ends. Germline V CDR1 and CDR2: SQVTM, ANQGSEA. CDR3 protein: CSVELGDSYNEQFF. The CDR3 coding sequence is TGCAGCGTTGAATTAGGGGACTCCTACAATGAGCAGTTCTTC.

The V and J genes are TRBV29-1 and TRBJ1-4; D not certain. The CDR3 is 15 amino acids. Per germline, CDR1 SQVTM and CDR2 ANQGSEA. V was trimmed by 5 bases and J by 3 bases, leaving 16 bases between them. The DNA for the CDR3 is TGCAGCGTTTTTTCCGCGGGAATGTCTAATGAAAAACTGTTTTTT. It encodes CSVFSAGMSNEKLFF.

This chain connects TRBV10-1 to TRBJ1-1; D gene uncertain. This CDR3 has 14 residues. V was trimmed by 3 bases and J by 1 base, leaving 9 bases between them. The germline CDR1 and CDR2 sequences are WNHNN and SYGVQD (reference sequence). Here the CDR3 reads CASSERPRNTEAFF. Written as DNA, the CDR3 is TGCGCCAGCAGTGAAAGGCCTAGGAACACTGAAGCTTTCTTT.